This T cell receptor (beta chain) was recovered during a study of a mutant IDH1 vaccine in newly diagnosed glioma. Study-level findings and limits: Seemingly, pseudoprogression had no relation to changes in the top peripheral T cell clonotypes.

Clones were read by immunoSEQ multiplex PCR, and TCRdb kept only the in-frame ones, dropping some. This sample has about 55,000 clones, with less than 90% found just once. Germline values: CDR1 LNHDA, CDR2 SQIVND (reference sequence). CDR3 length: 17 amino acids. With 2 bases removed from V and 0 bases from J, the gap between germline ends came to 14 bases. Worth noting for this clone: Its antigen remains unidentified.

Time point meaning: week 35, safety follow-up. Each dose delivered 300 ug of mutant IDH1 20-mer peptide subcutaneously with imiquimod. The chain recombines TRBV19 with TRBJ1-5; D is possibly TRBD1 (5 bases). The receptor was derived from a woman aged 18 to 35 with glioma. Source: PBMCs, taken from a glioma patient whose treatment included an IDH1 peptide vaccine. CDR3 nucleotides: TGTGCCAGTAGTATACCCACGGGGGGATTTAGCAATCAGCCCCAGCATTTT. Encoded protein: CASSIPTGGFSNQPQHF. The variable domain in full, completed from reference TRBV19 and TRBJ1-5, reads DGGITQSPKYLFRKEGQNVTLSCEQNLNHDAMYWYRQDPGQGLRLIYYSQIVNDFQKGDIAEGYSVSREKKESFPLTVTSAQKNPTAFYLCASSIPTGGFSNQPQHFGDGTRLSIL.